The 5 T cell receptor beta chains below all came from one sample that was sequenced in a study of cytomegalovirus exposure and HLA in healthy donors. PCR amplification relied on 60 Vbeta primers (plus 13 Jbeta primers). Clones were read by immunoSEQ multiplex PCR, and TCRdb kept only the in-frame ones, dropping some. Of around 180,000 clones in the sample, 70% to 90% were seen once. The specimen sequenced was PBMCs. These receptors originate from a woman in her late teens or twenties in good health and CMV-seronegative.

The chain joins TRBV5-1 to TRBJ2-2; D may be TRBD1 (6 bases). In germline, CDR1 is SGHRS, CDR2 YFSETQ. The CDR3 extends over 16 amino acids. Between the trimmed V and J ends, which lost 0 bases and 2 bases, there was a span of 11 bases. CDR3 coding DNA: TGCGCCAGCAGCTTGGTTTGGACAGCCAACACCGGGGAGCTGTTTTTT. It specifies CASSLVWTANTGELFF.

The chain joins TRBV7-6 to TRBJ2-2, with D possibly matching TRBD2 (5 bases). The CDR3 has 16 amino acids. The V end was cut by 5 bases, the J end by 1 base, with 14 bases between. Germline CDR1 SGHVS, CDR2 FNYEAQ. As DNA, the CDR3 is TGTGCCAGCAGCCCCCGGCTGGCGGGGAACACCGGGGAGCTGTTTTTT. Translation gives CASSPRLAGNTGELFF.

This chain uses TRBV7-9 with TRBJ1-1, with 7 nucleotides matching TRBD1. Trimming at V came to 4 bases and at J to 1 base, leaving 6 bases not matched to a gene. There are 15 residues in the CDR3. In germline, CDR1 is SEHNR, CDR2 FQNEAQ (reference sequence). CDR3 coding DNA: TGTGCCAGCAGCTCCTCGGGACAGCGGAACACTGAAGCTTTCTTT. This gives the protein CASSSSGQRNTEAFF.

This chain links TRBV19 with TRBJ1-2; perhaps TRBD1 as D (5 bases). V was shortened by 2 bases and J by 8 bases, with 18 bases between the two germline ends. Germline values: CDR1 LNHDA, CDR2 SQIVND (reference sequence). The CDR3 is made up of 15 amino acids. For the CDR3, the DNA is TGTGCCAGTAGTATACCCTGGGGCAACTCGGAGGGCTACACCTTC. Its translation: CASSIPWGNSEGYTF. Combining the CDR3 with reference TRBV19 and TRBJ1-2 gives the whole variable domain DGGITQSPKYLFRKEGQNVTLSCEQNLNHDAMYWYRQDPGQGLRLIYYSQIVNDFQKGDIAEGYSVSREKKESFPLTVTSAQKNPTAFYLCASSIPWGNSEGYTFGSGTRLTVV.

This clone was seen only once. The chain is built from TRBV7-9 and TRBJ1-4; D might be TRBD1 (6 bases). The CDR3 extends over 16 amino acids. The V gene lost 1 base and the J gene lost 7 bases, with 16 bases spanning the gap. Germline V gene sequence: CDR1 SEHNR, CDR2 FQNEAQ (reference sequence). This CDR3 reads CASSLDQGLVGEKLFF. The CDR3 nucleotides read TGTGCCAGCAGCTTAGACCAGGGGCTGGTGGGTGAAAAACTGTTTTTT.